The T cell receptor (beta chain) described here comes from a study of blood T cell repertoires in COVID-19 (dated by TCRdb to about 2020). Background for the entire study: Samples from collaborators originated in the United States, Italy and Spain and spanned both the acute and convalescent phases of COVID-19. The repertoires were released in a freely available public database meant as a resource for research on the immune response to SARS-CoV-2. Sample metadata almost always included a de-identified subject ID, COVID-19 status, age in years and sex. Where HLA class I and class II types were available, the types were taken from metadata supplied by the sample provider, not from assay-based typing. Deeply sampled blood TCRbeta repertoires from subjects exposed to, actively infected with, or recovered from COVID-19 were included in the dataset. The material from the prospective study consisted of cDNA or gDNA derived from T cells, B-cell-depleted T cells, or PBMCs. The samples were drawn from two sources: the first 160 participants of the ongoing ImmuneRACE study, and some 1,300 subjects contributed by 6 global collaborators.

Participants in the prospective study were aged roughly 18 to 89 years, lived in under 30 United States geographic areas, and enrolled through a virtual design. To assign participants to cohorts, the prospective study relied on clinical history that participants themselves reported in a screening survey and a study questionnaire. A participant counted as exposed if, within 2 weeks of entering the study, that participant had been in contact with someone who had a PCR-confirmed or clinician-diagnosed COVID-19 case. In the prospective study, mobile phlebotomists collected whole blood, serum and a nasopharyngeal or oropharyngeal swab from each participant. Over an approximately 2-month period, participants in the prospective study had the option of providing additional blood draws and questionnaires. Blood samples from the prospective study were shipped frozen or at room temperature prior to DNA extraction.

The immunoSEQ Assay, a bias-controlled multiplex PCR, was used to amplify TCRbeta CDR3 regions from genomic DNA. For the original study's pipeline: Nucleated cell counts per sample were estimated from amplification of reference gene primers within the assay. To quantify the absolute abundance of each unique TCRbeta CDR3 rearrangement, sequence reads were collapsed and filtered. For each sample, productive Simpson clonality was calculated by taking the square root of Simpson's diversity index across productive rearrangements. As stored in TCRdb, this immuneACCESS dataset retains in-frame rearrangements with V and J assigned. A fraction of the clones does not appear; measured against another copy, unresolved V genes explain less than half of the discrepancy, and the remainder lacks a known reason. V, J and clone size are those of that table, while D and trimming were read from the DNA. The sample table lists 140,000 to 150,000 clones, roughly 89% of them with a count of one. Of the sample, 5% to 7% is held by the ten largest clones.

Details on this clone: The specificity of this receptor is unknown. No base-level quality is on record; no much larger clone is a single base apart.

From a lookup of the germline V gene, CDR1 and CDR2 are MNHEY and SVGAGI. V is clipped by 10 bases and J by 0 bases, and the sequence between their germline boundaries is 10 bases long. CDR3 length: 14 amino acids, cysteine to phenylalanine. Here the CDR3 DNA is all that survives: 42 bases in frame from base 1. Results the study describes overall, beyond this receptor: Clinical and demographic metadata were provided uncurated, with the amount varying by source and participant.

The material sequenced was PBMCs or T cells enriched from blood (not recorded which). This receptor was taken from a woman aged 45 to 65 who had been exposed to COVID-19. The chain is made from TRBV6-5 and TRBJ1-6; too little of a D gene remains to name it. The DNA is as follows: TGTGCCACTACGGGGAGCTCCTATAATTCACCCCTCCACTTT. The translation is CATTGSSYNSPLHF.